This T cell receptor (beta chain) was recorded in a study of tumor-infiltrating lymphocytes in primary liver carcinoma. Across the study: Cases comprised patients with primary liver carcinoma who received surgical resection.

Priming with a constant-region primer yielded TCR beta cDNA from around 0.45 ug total RNA. Libraries of TCR beta came from three nested multiplex PCR rounds with slightly modified ARM-PCR. A C-beta reverse primer and TRBV1-TRBV30 forward primers served in each of the first two PCR rounds, at ten to eleven cycles apiece. TCRdb re-derived calls from the multiplex PCR reads in MiXCR, one entry per CDR3 protein. The repertoire holds a few hundred thousand distinct CDR3 sequences, 50% to 60% seen once, with about a sixth in the top ten. This CDR3 spans 14 amino acids. Trimming removed 7 bases at V and 1 base at J, with 16 bases between. CDR1 and CDR2 (germline): SQVTM, ANQGSEA. The researchers obtained blood RNA from unsorted whole blood and also extracted germline DNA.

This receptor was obtained from a woman in her thirties with primary liver carcinoma and hepatitis B virus infection. The specimen sequenced was peripheral blood. The chain employs TRBV29-1 and TRBJ2-5; D tentatively fits TRBD1 or TRBD2 (5 bases each). The CDR3 loop reads CSAKGRNPQETQYF. CDR3 nucleotide sequence: TGCAGCGCCAAGGGACGGAACCCCCAAGAGACCCAGTACTTC.